This T cell receptor (beta chain) was captured by sequencing in a study of beta chain features in type 1 diabetes. Study-wide background: Investigators examined some 100,000,000 sorted cells across all samples.

Isolated RNA was reverse transcribed in full, so expressed TCRB transcripts were sequenced. The assay was immunoSEQ multiplex PCR, and TCRdb's table has in-frame clones only and misses some. The sample records hundreds of thousands of clones, roughly an eighth being singletons. This clone was seen a handful of times. Antigen specificity is unknown. Broader study findings: For Type 1 diabetes patients, all four CD4+ subsets carried TCRB CDR3s that were moderately but significantly shorter.

V lost 5 bases to trimming and J lost 3 bases, with 13 bases between them. Germline V gene lookup returns CDR1 SGHTA and CDR2 FQGNSA. The CDR3 sequence is 14 residues long. This receptor was taken from a man younger than 30 with type 1 diabetes. Sequenced material: naive CD4+ T cells from blood. The chain is built from TRBV7-2 and TRBJ2-5; D call uncertain. CDR3 in amino acids: CASSDPGREETQYF. Written as DNA, the CDR3 is TGTGCCAGCAGCGACCCGGGCCGCGAAGAGACCCAGTACTTC.